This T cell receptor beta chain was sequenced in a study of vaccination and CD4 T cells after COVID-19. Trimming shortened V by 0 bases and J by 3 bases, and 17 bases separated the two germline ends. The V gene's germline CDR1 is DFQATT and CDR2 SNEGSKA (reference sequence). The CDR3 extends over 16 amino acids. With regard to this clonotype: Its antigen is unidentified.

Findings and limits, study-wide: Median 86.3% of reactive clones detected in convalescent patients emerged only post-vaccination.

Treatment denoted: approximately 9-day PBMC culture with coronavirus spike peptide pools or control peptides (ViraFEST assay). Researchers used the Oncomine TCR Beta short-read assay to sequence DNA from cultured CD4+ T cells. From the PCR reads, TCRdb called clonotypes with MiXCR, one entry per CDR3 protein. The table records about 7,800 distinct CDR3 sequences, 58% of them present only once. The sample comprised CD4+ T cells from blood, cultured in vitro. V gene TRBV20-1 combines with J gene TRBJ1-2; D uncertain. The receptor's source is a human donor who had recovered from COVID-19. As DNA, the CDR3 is TGCAGTGCTAGAGATATAGGGCGAACGGTTGACTATGGCTACACCTTC. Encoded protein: CSARDIGRTVDYGYTF.